Below, one T cell receptor beta chain is given with its context. This sample is part of a study of T cell responses to AZD1222 COVID-19 vaccine. Produced via immunoSEQ multiplex PCR; TCRdb's table is partial and in-frame only. The table shows under 200,000 clones, with roughly 90% occurring only once. Trimming removed 2 bases from V and 3 bases from J; junction bases left unmatched: 2. Germline V gene data show CDR1 as MNHEY and CDR2 as SVGAGI. The CDR3 consists of 14 residues. This TCR came from an adult who received the AZD1222 COVID-19 vaccine. Sequencing used peripheral blood, obtained 28 days after the second AZD1222 dose. The chain is built from TRBV6-5 and TRBJ2-7, with 9 bases matching TRBD1. CDR3 DNA: TGTGCCAGCAGTTACACGGACAGGGGCTACGAGCAGTACTTC. This codes for CASSYTDRGYEQYF.